Listed below are T cell receptor beta chains from one sample, sequenced in a study of blood T cell repertoires in COVID-19. Assay used: immunoSEQ multiplex PCR; TCRdb lists only in-frame clones, some missing. The data hold some 120,000 clones, with about nine tenths observed a single time. Source material: peripheral blood. The receptors stem from a human donor with active COVID-19. The donor label of this sample is uncertain. Both conserved end residues are part of each CDR3.

cdr3_length,v_call,j_call,cdr3_aa
14,TRBV30,TRBJ2-5,CAWSTGGAEETQYF
14,TRBV4-3,TRBJ1-2,CASSQSGDPHGYTF
12,TRBV25-1,TRBJ1-4,CASRGTNEKLFF
16,TRBV19,TRBJ1-1,CASSTRLGTPNTEAFF
14,TRBV9,TRBJ1-5,CASSVTSSNQPQHF
14,TRBV27,TRBJ1-2,CASSPSQGAYGYTF
12,TRBV5-6,TRBJ1-1,CASEGMNTEAFF
16,TRBV6-5,TRBJ1-1,CASSYLGTGRNTEAFF
13,TRBV2,TRBJ1-3,CASSRTSVDTIYF
19,TRBV19,TRBJ2-6,CASSIGGLAGSPGANVLTF
14,TRBV9,TRBJ2-2,CASSVVTDTGELFF
14,TRBV6-2/TRBV6-3,TRBJ2-1,CASSYSGVNNEQFF
14,TRBV5-1,TRBJ2-5,CASSGGQGAETQYF
12,TRBV12-3/TRBV12-4,TRBJ2-1,CASRLQGNEQFF
14,TRBV11-2,TRBJ2-5,CASSLGQGIQTQYF
16,TRBV27,TRBJ2-5,CASRLTGERGQETQYF
13,TRBV30,TRBJ1-2,CAWSATGIYGYTF
13,TRBV3-1/TRBV3-2,TRBJ1-6,CATSSDYNSPLHF
15,TRBV19,TRBJ2-1,CASIGGQVPYNEQFF
13,TRBV27,TRBJ1-6,CASSSRVGSPLHF
15,TRBV5-1,TRBJ2-3,CASSPRDDRTDTQYF
12,TRBV5-4,TRBJ1-1,CASSSPDTEAFF
13,TRBV12-3/TRBV12-4,TRBJ2-7,CASSRDYSYEQYF
14,TRBV18,TRBJ2-7,CASSPDRNSYEQYF